Listed below are T cell receptor beta chains from one sample, sequenced in a study of CD8 T cells in ankylosing spondylitis. MiXCR was run by TCRdb on the 5' RACE reads, yielding one entry per CDR3 protein. The table includes roughly 230,000 distinct CDR3 sequences, 8% to 10% detected once. Source material: blood, either unsorted or a sorted T cell fraction (not recorded which). These TCRs come from a female donor with ankylosing spondylitis or in good health (not recorded which). The CDR3 runs from the conserved cysteine through the conserved F or W. Fields, in order: V gene, D gene, J gene, clone size, CDR3 protein, CDR3 DNA. D genes are given only for firm matches. Rows may omit the clone size; those that give it use once, few, many or a size class.

TRBV7-2	-	TRBJ1-2	-	CASSLAGGPRILKSYGYTF	TGTGCCAGCAGCTTAGCGGGGGGGCCGCGGATATTAAAATCCTATGGCTACACCTTC
TRBV7-9	-	TRBJ2-1	few	CASSLIGNEQFF	TGTGCCAGCAGCTTAATAGGCAATGAGCAGTTCTTC
TRBV27	TRBD2	TRBJ2-7	-	CASSLLGEGFEQYF	TGTGCCAGCAGTTTATTGGGGGAGGGGTTCGAGCAGTACTTC
TRBV20-1	TRBD1	TRBJ1-2	many	CSARGGTDLYYGYTF	TGCAGTGCGCGGGGGGGGACAGATCTTTACTATGGCTACACCTTC
TRBV7-2	TRBD1	TRBJ2-4	many	CASSSGQTLAKNIQYF	TGTGCCAGCAGCTCGGGACAGACTCTAGCCAAAAACATTCAGTACTTC
TRBV19	-	TRBJ1-1	many	CASSIKGRTEAFF	TGTGCCAGTAGTATTAAAGGAAGAACTGAAGCTTTCTTT
TRBV6-1	-	TRBJ2-7	many	CASSGHLKGYEQYF	TGTGCCAGCAGCGGTCACCTCAAGGGCTACGAGCAGTACTTC
TRBV20-1	TRBD2	TRBJ2-1	many	CSATEAGIYNEQFF	TGCAGTGCTACTGAAGCGGGAATCTACAATGAGCAGTTCTTC
TRBV5-5	-	TRBJ2-1	many	CASSDLAAWNEQFF	TGTGCCAGCAGCGATCTAGCTGCGTGGAATGAGCAGTTCTTC
TRBV29-1	-	TRBJ2-1	many	CSVAWRANEQFF	TGCAGCGTCGCTTGGAGAGCGAATGAGCAGTTCTTC
TRBV11-2	TRBD1	TRBJ1-5	many	CASSPPGTGASKYSNQPQHF	TGTGCCAGCAGCCCTCCAGGGACAGGGGCTTCTAAATATAGCAATCAGCCCCAGCATTTT
TRBV19	-	TRBJ1-2	-	CASSMLGEGDSGYTF	TGTGCCAGTAGTATGTTGGGCGAGGGTGACTCTGGCTACACCTTC
TRBV7-2	TRBD2	TRBJ2-3	many	CASSLGTSGTDTQYF	TGTGCCAGCAGTTTGGGGACTAGCGGCACAGATACGCAGTATTTT
TRBV10-3	-	TRBJ2-7	many	CAISEFGQTGAEQYF	TGTGCCATCAGTGAGTTCGGACAGACCGGAGCCGAGCAGTACTTC
TRBV6-1	-	TRBJ2-1	-	CASREPRDPRGGEQFF	TGTGCCAGCAGAGAACCCCGGGACCCGCGAGGGGGTGAGCAGTTCTTC
TRBV12-3/TRBV12-4	-	TRBJ2-6	many	CASLASGANVLTF	TGTGCCAGTCTCGCCTCTGGGGCCAACGTCCTGACTTTC
TRBV29-1	-	TRBJ2-7	many	CSVLGQGSYEQYF	TGCAGCGTTTTGGGACAAGGCTCCTACGAGCAGTACTTC
TRBV5-1	TRBD2	TRBJ2-2	many	CASSRGLDAGELFF	TGCGCCAGCAGCCGGGGACTAGACGCCGGGGAGCTGTTTTTT
TRBV28	-	TRBJ1-3	-	CASSINQGGNTIYF	TGTGCCAGCAGTATCAACCAGGGGGGAAACACCATATATTTT
TRBV3-1	-	TRBJ2-2	many	CASSQPGNTGELFF	TGTGCCAGCAGCCAACCGGGAAACACCGGGGAGCTGTTTTTT
TRBV2	-	TRBJ2-7	many	CASSEGVPSYEQYF	TGTGCCAGCAGTGAAGGGGTCCCTTCCTACGAGCAGTACTTC
TRBV5-5	TRBD2	TRBJ2-1	many	CASSFSSGSSYNEQFF	TGTGCCAGCAGCTTCTCTAGCGGGAGTTCCTACAATGAGCAGTTCTTC
TRBV30	TRBD1	TRBJ1-6	many	CASAEGTGIMALHF	TGTGCCTCTGCTGAAGGGACAGGGATTATGGCCCTCCACTTT
TRBV20-1	TRBD2	TRBJ2-3	many	CSARDGTPSGSVTDTQYF	TGCAGTGCTAGAGATGGGACTCCGAGCGGGAGTGTAACAGATACGCAGTATTTT
TRBV20-1	TRBD2	TRBJ2-5	many	CSAYSGETQYF	TGCAGTGCCTATAGCGGGGAGACCCAGTACTTC
TRBV20-1	-	TRBJ2-5	many	CSARGGLPDPKTQYF	TGCAGTGCTAGAGGGGGACTTCCAGACCCAAAGACCCAGTACTTC
TRBV6-1	TRBD1	TRBJ1-1	many	CASRLSGGTEAFF	TGTGCCAGCAGACTGTCAGGGGGCACTGAAGCTTTCTTT
TRBV28	-	TRBJ2-5	many	CASSLTGPTETQYF	TGTGCCAGCAGCCTAACCGGCCCCACGGAGACCCAGTACTTC
TRBV18	-	TRBJ2-1	many	CASSPPTGFYNEQFF	TGTGCCAGCTCTCCCCCGACCGGGTTTTACAATGAGCAGTTCTTC
TRBV4-2	-	TRBJ2-5	many	CASSQHTQEVETQYF	TGTGCCAGCAGCCAACATACCCAGGAGGTCGAGACCCAGTACTTC
TRBV12-3/TRBV12-4	TRBD1	TRBJ1-2	many	CASSLGQAYGYTF	TGTGCCAGCAGCCTTGGACAGGCCTATGGCTACACCTTC
TRBV7-2	TRBD2	TRBJ2-5	many	CASSLGGTGETQYF	TGTGCCAGCAGCTTGGGGGGGACTGGGGAGACCCAGTACTTC
TRBV7-6	-	TRBJ2-5	many	CASSAWTEETQYF	TGTGCCAGCAGCGCCTGGACAGAAGAGACCCAGTACTTC
TRBV12-3/TRBV12-4	-	TRBJ1-2	many	CASRPGMGNYGYTF	TGTGCCAGCAGGCCAGGGATGGGAAACTATGGCTACACCTTC
TRBV6-1	TRBD1	TRBJ2-2	many	CASRTGGLTGELFF	TGTGCCAGCAGAACAGGGGGCCTTACCGGGGAGCTGTTTTTT
TRBV28	-	TRBJ1-5	many	CASHQHRAGVSQHF	TGTGCCAGCCACCAGCACAGGGCCGGTGTGTCCCAGCATTTT
TRBV10-3	-	TRBJ2-3	many	CAISQSTSTDTQYF	TGTGCCATCAGTCAGAGTACTAGCACAGATACGCAGTATTTT
TRBV2	-	TRBJ2-7	many	CASSGATGPYEQYF	TGTGCCAGCAGTGGAGCGACAGGCCCCTACGAGCAGTACTTC
TRBV20-1	-	TRBJ2-7	many	CSAATDSYEQYF	TGCAGTGCTGCTACGGACTCCTACGAGCAGTACTTC
TRBV12-3/TRBV12-4	TRBD2	TRBJ2-7	-	CASSSRRAGVSYEQYF	TGTGCCAGCAGTTCAAGGCGAGCGGGAGTTTCCTACGAGCAGTACTTC
TRBV4-3	-	TRBJ1-2	-	CASSPGGGANYGYTF	TGCGCCAGCAGTCCCGGGGGAGGAGCTAACTATGGCTACACCTTC
TRBV5-1	TRBD1	TRBJ2-2	many	CASSPDRGPYTGELFF	TGCGCCAGCAGCCCAGACAGGGGGCCCTATACCGGGGAGCTGTTTTTT
TRBV12-3/TRBV12-4	-	TRBJ1-6	many	CASSLALASPLHF	TGTGCCAGCAGTTTAGCGTTGGCGTCACCCCTCCACTTT
TRBV5-1	-	TRBJ2-5	many	CASKDPGSETQYF	TGCGCCAGCAAGGACCCCGGTAGTGAGACCCAGTACTTC
TRBV5-1	TRBD1	TRBJ1-5	many	CASSWGTGNQPQHF	TGCGCCAGCAGTTGGGGGACAGGCAATCAGCCCCAGCATTTT
TRBV4-1	-	TRBJ2-2	many	CASSQINTGELFF	TGCGCCAGCAGCCAAATTAACACCGGGGAGCTGTTTTTT
TRBV3-1	TRBD1	TRBJ1-2	-	CASCLGPGQGGRDYGYTF	TGTGCCAGCTGTCTAGGTCCGGGACAGGGGGGTCGCGACTATGGCTACACCTTC
TRBV24-1	-	TRBJ2-3	many	CATSDGGLPGSQYF	TGTGCCACCAGTGATGGGGGACTGCCTGGTTCGCAGTATTTT
TRBV24-1	-	TRBJ2-1	many	CATSDQAGTGNYNEQFF	TGTGCCACCAGTGACCAAGCGGGGACAGGAAACTACAATGAGCAGTTCTTC
TRBV5-8	-	TRBJ1-2	many	CASSLGLGSDGYTF	TGTGCCAGCAGCTTGGGTCTGGGATCGGATGGCTACACCTTC
TRBV6-2/TRBV6-3	-	TRBJ1-2	many	CASRALRVTGYTF	TGTGCCAGCAGAGCCCTCAGGGTGACGGGCTACACCTTC
TRBV12-3/TRBV12-4	TRBD2	TRBJ2-2	many	CASSLALSGGTGELFF	TGTGCCAGCAGTTTAGCGCTCTCGGGAGGCACCGGGGAGCTGTTTTTT
TRBV29-1	TRBD2	TRBJ2-5	many	CSVDGAGGRGETQYF	TGCAGCGTTGACGGAGCGGGAGGCCGGGGGGAGACCCAGTACTTC
TRBV7-9	-	TRBJ2-7	few	CASKADSYEQYF	TGTGCCAGCAAGGCTGACTCCTACGAGCAGTACTTC
TRBV7-2	-	TRBJ2-5	many	CASSPLTGGQETQYF	TGTGCCAGCAGCCCCCTGACCGGTGGCCAAGAGACCCAGTACTTC